The 5 T cell receptor beta chains listed next were all sequenced from one sample in a study of blood T cell repertoires in COVID-19. The table came from immunoSEQ multiplex PCR; TCRdb's copy has only in-frame clones and leaves some out. The profile shows about 97,000 clones, around 90% of them singletons. Sequencing used peripheral blood. These receptors were obtained from a man aged 50-60 years with active COVID-19.

The rearrangement links TRBV7-9 to TRBJ2-7; 9 bases are shared with TRBD1. The V segment lost 5 bases and the J segment 2 bases; nucleotides outside the gene matches: 13. The length of the CDR3 is 17 residues. Germline CDR1 and CDR2: SEHNR and FQNEAQ (reference sequence). CDR3 sequence reads: CASSTRRPGQGPYEQYF. The CDR3 coding sequence is TGTGCCAGCAGCACCAGACGCCCGGGACAGGGCCCCTACGAGCAGTACTTC.

The J gene is TRBJ1-6, the V gene TRBV23-1; 8 positions agree with TRBD1. TRBV23-1 is designated an ORF whose function remains uncertain. CDR3 length: 18 amino acids. J was trimmed by 0 bases and V by 11 bases; bases with no gene match: 15. The CDR3 region is CAGTPDRVVGSYNSPLHF. CDR3 nucleotides: TGCGCCGGGACCCCGGACAGGGTAGTAGGCTCCTATAATTCACCCCTCCACTTT.

The rearrangement joins TRBV4-3 to TRBJ1-1; D remains ambiguous. Germline V gene lookup returns CDR1 LGHNA and CDR2 YSLEER. The V end was cut by 0 bases, the J end by 13 bases, with 24 bases between. This CDR3 comprises 16 residues. CDR3 bases: TGCGCCAGCAGCCAAGATCTTATCGGACGGGCAGAGGGTGGTTTCTTT. It yields the protein CASSQDLIGRAEGGFF.

The genes are TRBV18 and TRBJ2-1; a possible D gene is TRBD2 (5 bases). CDR1 and CDR2 (germline): KGHSH, LQKENI. The CDR3 covers 15 residues. V lost 3 bases to trimming and J lost 6 bases, with 15 bases between them. This CDR3 is CASSPQYTSSNEQFF. CDR3 DNA sequence: TGTGCCAGCTCACCTCAATATACTAGTTCCAATGAGCAGTTCTTC.

In this sample, this clone turned up a few times. The J gene is TRBJ2-1, the V gene TRBV28; TRBD2 aligns across 15 bases. This CDR3 has 18 residues. Germline V gene lookup returns CDR1 MDHEN and CDR2 SYDVKM. V lost 5 bases, J lost 10 bases, and 15 bases stayed unmatched. CDR3 in amino acids: CASSRLGLAGGVALEQFF. CDR3 sequence (DNA): TGTGCCAGCAGTCGATTGGGACTAGCGGGGGGAGTTGCCTTGGAGCAGTTCTTC.